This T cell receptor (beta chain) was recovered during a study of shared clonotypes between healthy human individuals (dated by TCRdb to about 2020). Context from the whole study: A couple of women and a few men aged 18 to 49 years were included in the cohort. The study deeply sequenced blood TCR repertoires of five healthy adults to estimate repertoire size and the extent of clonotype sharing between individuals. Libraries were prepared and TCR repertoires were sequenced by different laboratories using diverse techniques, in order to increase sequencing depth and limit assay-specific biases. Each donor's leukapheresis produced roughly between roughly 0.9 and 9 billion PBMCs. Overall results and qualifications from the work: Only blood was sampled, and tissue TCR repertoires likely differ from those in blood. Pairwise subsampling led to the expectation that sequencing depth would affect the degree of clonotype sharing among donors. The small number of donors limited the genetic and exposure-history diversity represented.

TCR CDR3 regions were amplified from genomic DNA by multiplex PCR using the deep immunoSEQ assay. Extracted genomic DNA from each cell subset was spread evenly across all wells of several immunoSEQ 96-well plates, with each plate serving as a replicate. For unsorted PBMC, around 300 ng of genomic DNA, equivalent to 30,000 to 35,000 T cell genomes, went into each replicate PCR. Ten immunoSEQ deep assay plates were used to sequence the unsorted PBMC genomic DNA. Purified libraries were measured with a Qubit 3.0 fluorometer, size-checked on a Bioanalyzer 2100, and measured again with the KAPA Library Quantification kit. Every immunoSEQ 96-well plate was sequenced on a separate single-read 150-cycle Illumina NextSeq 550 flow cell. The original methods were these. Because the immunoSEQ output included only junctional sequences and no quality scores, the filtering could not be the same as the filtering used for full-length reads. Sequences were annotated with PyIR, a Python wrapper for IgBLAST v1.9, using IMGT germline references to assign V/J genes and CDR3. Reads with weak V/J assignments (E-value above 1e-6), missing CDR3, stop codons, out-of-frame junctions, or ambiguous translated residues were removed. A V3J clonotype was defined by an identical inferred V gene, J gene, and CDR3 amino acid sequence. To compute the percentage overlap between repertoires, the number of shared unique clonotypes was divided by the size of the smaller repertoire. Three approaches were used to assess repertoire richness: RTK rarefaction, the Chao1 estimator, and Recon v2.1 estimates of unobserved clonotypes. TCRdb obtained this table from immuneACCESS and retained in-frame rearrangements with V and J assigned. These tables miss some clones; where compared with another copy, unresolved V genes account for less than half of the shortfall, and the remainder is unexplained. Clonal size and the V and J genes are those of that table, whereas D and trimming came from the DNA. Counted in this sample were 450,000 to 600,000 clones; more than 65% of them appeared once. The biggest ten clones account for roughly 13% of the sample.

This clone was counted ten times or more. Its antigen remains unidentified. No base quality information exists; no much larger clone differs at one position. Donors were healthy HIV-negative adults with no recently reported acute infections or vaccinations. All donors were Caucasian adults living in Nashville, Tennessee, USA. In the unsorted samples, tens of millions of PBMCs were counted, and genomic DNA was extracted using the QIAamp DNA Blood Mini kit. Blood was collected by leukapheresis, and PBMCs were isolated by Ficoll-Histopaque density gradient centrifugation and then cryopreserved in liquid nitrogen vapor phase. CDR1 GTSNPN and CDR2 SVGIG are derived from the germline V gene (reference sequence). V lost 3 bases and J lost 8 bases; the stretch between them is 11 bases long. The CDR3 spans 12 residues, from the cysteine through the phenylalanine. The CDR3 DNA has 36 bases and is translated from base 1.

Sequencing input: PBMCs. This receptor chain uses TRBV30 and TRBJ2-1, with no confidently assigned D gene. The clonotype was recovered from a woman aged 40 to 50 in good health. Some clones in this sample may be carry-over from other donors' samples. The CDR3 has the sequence CAWSPIQYEQFF. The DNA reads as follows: TGTGCCTGGAGCCCTATTCAGTATGAGCAGTTCTTC.